The 8 T cell receptor beta chains in this list originate from one sample, sequenced in a study of STAT5B mutations in CD4+ large granular lymphocyte leukemia. Generated by immunoSEQ multiplex PCR, the TCRdb table keeps only in-frame clones and is missing some. This table holds about 31,000 clones, over 60% found once. Sample: CD4+ T cells from blood buffy coats. All receptors come from a human donor in good health.

This chain joins TRBV9 and TRBJ2-5, with D possibly matching TRBD1 (6 bases). The CDR3 covers 15 residues. V dropped 3 bases and J dropped 4 bases, with 16 bases sitting between them. CDR1 and CDR2 (germline): SGDLS, YYNGEE. The CDR3 loop reads CASSGGGSAGETQYF. In nucleotides, the CDR3 is TGTGCCAGCAGCGGAGGGGGTTCGGCGGGAGAGACCCAGTACTTC.

The V gene is TRBV7-2, the J gene TRBJ1-2; TRBD1 is a possible D gene (6 bases). The germline V gene encodes CDR1 SGHTA and CDR2 FQGNSA. There are 13 residues in the CDR3. The V end lost 5 bases, the J end lost 8 bases, and 15 bases lay between the germline ends. In DNA form, the CDR3 reads TGTGCCAGCAGCCCCAACACGGGGGGCGGCTACACCTTC. Amino acid sequence: CASSPNTGGGYTF.

The rearrangement links TRBV12-5 to TRBJ2-1; 10 bases fit TRBD2. The CDR3 contains 15 residues. The germline V gene has CDR1 LGHNT and CDR2 FRNRAP. The junction had 7 bases not matched to a gene; V was cut back by 4 bases and J by 7 bases. CDR3 in DNA: TGTGCTAGTGGTTCTTCAGCGGGGGGGAGAAATGAGCAGTTCTTC. Translation gives CASGSSAGGRNEQFF.

The chain employs TRBV7-9 and TRBJ1-3, with D hard to call. The CDR3 covers 19 residues. Trimming shortened V by 8 bases and J by 0 bases, and 26 bases separated the two germline ends. From germline, CDR1 is SEHNR and CDR2 FQNEAQ (reference sequence). CDR3 loop: CASWLGSGGEYISGNTIYF. DNA for the CDR3: TGTGCCAGCTGGCTCGGGTCCGGTGGGGAATACATCTCTGGAAACACCATATATTTT.

The chain is built from TRBV7-8 and TRBJ2-3; 9 bases align to TRBD1. The CDR3 spans 16 residues. After removal of 4 bases from V and 3 bases from J, the junction contained 8 bases not matched to a gene. CDR1 and CDR2 from the germline V gene are SGHVS and FQNEAQ. Here the CDR3 reads CASSWGGTGITDTQYF. The DNA for the CDR3 is TGTGCCAGCAGCTGGGGGGGGACAGGGATAACAGATACGCAGTATTTT.

The CDR3 protein is CASNRAGRNTDTQYF. The CDR3 DNA follows: TGTGCCAGTAACAGAGCGGGGCGGAACACAGATACGCAGTATTTT. The chain combines TRBV19 with TRBJ2-3; 7 bases match TRBD2. Germline V gives CDR1 LNHDA, CDR2 SQIVND (reference sequence). V dropped 7 bases and J dropped 2; count of bases not matched to a gene: 9. The CDR3 has 15 residues.

The chain recombines TRBV11-3 with TRBJ2-7; D is ambiguous. This CDR3 has 15 amino acids. Germline assignment: CDR1 SGHNT and CDR2 YENEEA. V shed 0 bases and J shed 5 bases, with 14 bases lying between them. The CDR3 DNA reads TGTGCCAGCAGCTTAGAGCCCGGAGCTGGGGACGAGCAGTACTTC. Translating it yields CASSLEPGAGDEQYF.

This chain joins TRBV7-9 and TRBJ1-1; 11 nucleotides match TRBD1. CDR1 is SEHNR, CDR2 FQNEAQ, per germline (reference sequence). This CDR3 has 16 amino acids. V trimming: 1 base; J trimming: 4 bases; junction bases outside the gene matches: 5. CDR3 bases: TGTGCCAGCAGCTTAGATGGACAGGGGGCGGGCACTGAAGCTTTCTTT. It yields the protein CASSLDGQGAGTEAFF.